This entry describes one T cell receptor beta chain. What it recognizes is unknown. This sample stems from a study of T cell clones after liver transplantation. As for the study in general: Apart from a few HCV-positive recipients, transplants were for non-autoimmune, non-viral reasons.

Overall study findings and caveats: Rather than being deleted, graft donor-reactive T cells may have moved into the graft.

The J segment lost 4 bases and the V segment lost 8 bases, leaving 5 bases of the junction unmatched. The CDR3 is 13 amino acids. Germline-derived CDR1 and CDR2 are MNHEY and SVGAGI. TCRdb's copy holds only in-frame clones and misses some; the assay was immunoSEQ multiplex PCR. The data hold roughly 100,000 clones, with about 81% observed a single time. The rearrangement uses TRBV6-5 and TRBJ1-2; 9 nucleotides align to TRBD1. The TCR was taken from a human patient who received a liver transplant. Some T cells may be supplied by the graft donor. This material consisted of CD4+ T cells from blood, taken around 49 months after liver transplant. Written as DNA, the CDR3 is TGTGCCAGCTCCCAGACAGGGGGCTATGGCTACACCTTC. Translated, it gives CASSQTGGYGYTF.